Listed here are 27 T cell receptor beta chains from one sample, sequenced in a study of cytotoxic CD8 clonotypes in ibrutinib-treated CLL. Repertoires were generated with immunoSEQ multiplex PCR, while TCRdb's copy carries only in-frame clones and drops some. Of approximately 320,000 clones listed, about 64% are singletons. The sequencing here drew on PBMCs, taken after 36 months of ibrutinib treatment. The receptors shown here come from a human donor with chronic lymphocytic leukemia.

V gene TRBV11-2 combines with J gene TRBJ1-2; no clear D. The CDR3 is 16 amino acids. V was clipped by 1 base and J by 7 bases, with 19 bases between them. The germline V gene encodes CDR1 SGHAT and CDR2 FQNNGV. The CDR3 spells CASSLVGWAANAGYTF. The CDR3 DNA sequence: TGTGCCAGCAGCTTAGTCGGTTGGGCAGCAAATGCTGGCTACACCTTC.

The gene calls are TRBV9 and TRBJ2-5; 9 bases map to TRBD1. Germline CDR1 reads SGDLS; CDR2 reads YYNGEE. The junction had 8 bases not matched to a gene; V was cut back by 3 bases and J by 5 bases. This CDR3 spans 15 amino acids. The CDR3 is CASSARDREVETQYF. CDR3 sequence (DNA): TGTGCCAGCAGCGCGCGGGACAGGGAGGTGGAGACCCAGTACTTC.

The chain employs TRBV7-2 and TRBJ2-3, with 12 bases fitting TRBD2. The V gene's germline CDR1 is SGHTA and CDR2 FQGNSA. J lost 4 bases, V lost 5 bases, and 7 bases had no gene match. The CDR3 is 16 residues long. CDR3 nucleotides: TGTGCCAGCAGCCCCCGCCGACTAGCGGGAGCAGATACGCAGTATTTT. Its protein product is CASSPRRLAGADTQYF.

In its sample, this clone was seen once. V gene TRBV19 combines with J gene TRBJ2-7; D not resolved. Per germline, CDR1 LNHDA and CDR2 SQIVND (reference sequence). The CDR3 loop spans 17 amino acids. V was trimmed by 1 base and J by 9 bases, leaving 25 bases between them. CDR3 residues: CASSIAGYWHVGLGQYF. CDR3 bases: TGTGCCAGTAGTATAGCTGGGTACTGGCATGTGGGGTTGGGGCAGTACTTC.

The rearrangement uses TRBV29-1 and TRBJ2-3; 10 bases are shared with TRBD2. Looked up from germline, CDR1 is SQVTM and CDR2 is ANQGSEA. The CDR3 is made up of 15 amino acids. Trimming removed 4 bases from V and 4 bases from J; junction bases left unmatched: 8. The CDR3 spells CSVVPSGGASDTQYF. The CDR3 DNA reads as TGCAGCGTTGTCCCCAGCGGGGGGGCATCAGATACGCAGTATTTT.

V and J are TRBV28 and TRBJ2-1; 14 bases map to TRBD2. The length of the CDR3 is 20 residues. The germline gives CDR1 MDHEN, CDR2 SYDVKM. V lost 4 bases, J lost 11 bases, and 22 bases stayed unmatched. CDR3 loop: CASSSGLAGARLGYTPQQFF. DNA for the CDR3: TGTGCCAGCAGTTCGGGACTAGCGGGAGCTCGGTTGGGCTACACCCCTCAGCAGTTCTTC.

The table lists this clone with a count of one. The V gene is TRBV27, the J gene TRBJ2-7; TRBD1 is a possible D gene (6 bases). The length of the CDR3 is 14 residues. The V end was cut by 5 bases, the J end by 6 bases, with 17 bases between. The germline V gene has CDR1 MNHEY and CDR2 SMNVEV (reference sequence). The CDR3 sequence is CASSQTLNRVEQYF. CDR3 bases: TGTGCCAGCAGTCAAACTCTCAACAGGGTCGAGCAGTACTTC.

This chain links TRBV5-1 with TRBJ2-5; the D is unclear. This CDR3 has 14 residues. The V gene's germline CDR1 is SGHRS and CDR2 YFSETQ. V lost 5 bases to trimming and J lost 0 bases, with 11 bases between them. The CDR3 nucleotides read TGCGCCAGCAGTTTCAGCCAGTACCAAGAGACCCAGTACTTC. Translation gives CASSFSQYQETQYF.

The V call is TRBV27, the J call TRBJ2-2; 8 bases match TRBD1. V lost 3 bases, J lost 0 bases, and 3 bases stayed unmatched. The CDR3 extends over 16 amino acids. Germline-derived CDR1 and CDR2 are MNHEY and SMNVEV (reference sequence). The CDR3 bases are TGTGCCAGCAGTTTCAGGGGGCTTACGAACACCGGGGAGCTGTTTTTT. Encoded protein: CASSFRGLTNTGELFF.

Here the CDR3 DNA reads TGTGCCAGCAGCTTTTGGACAGGGGTGGGCAATCAGCCCCAGCATTTT. Amino acid sequence: CASSFWTGVGNQPQHF. The rearrangement uses TRBV5-4 and TRBJ1-5; 9 bases line up with TRBD1. Germline CDR1 and CDR2: SGHNT and YYREEE (reference sequence). This CDR3 spans 16 amino acids. Trimming removed 2 bases from V and 2 bases from J; junction bases left unmatched: 5.

This chain uses TRBV6-5 with TRBJ1-2, with 9 bases lining up with TRBD1. CDR3 length: 15 residues. The J segment lost 4 bases and the V segment lost 5 bases, leaving 8 bases of the junction unmatched. Germline V gene data show CDR1 as MNHEY and CDR2 as SVGAGI. The CDR3 bases are TGTGCCAGCAGTCAGAGAGAGACAGGGGGCTATGGCTACACCTTC. Protein product: CASSQRETGGYGYTF.

This chain links TRBV11-2 with TRBJ2-7; D is undetermined. CDR1 SGHAT and CDR2 FQNNGV come from the germline V gene. V lost 2 bases to trimming and J lost 6 bases, with 8 bases between them. The CDR3 is 12 residues long. CDR3 DNA: TGTGCCAGCAGCTTATTCTCGGGCGAGCAGTACTTC. Protein: CASSLFSGEQYF.

The rearrangement uses TRBV5-4 and TRBJ2-7; possible D gene TRBD1, 6 bases. Germline V gene sequence: CDR1 SGHNT, CDR2 YYREEE (reference sequence). The CDR3 sequence is 13 residues long. Trimming cost V 1 base and J 3 bases, with 8 bases left between them. The CDR3 loop reads CASSLRGHYEQYF. As DNA, the CDR3 is TGTGCCAGCAGCTTGAGGGGACACTACGAGCAGTACTTC.

The CDR3 region is CASSRGVLETQYF. The CDR3 coding sequence is TGTGCCAGCTCACGGGGGGTGTTAGAGACCCAGTACTTC. V usage is TRBV18 and J usage is TRBJ2-5; a weak D match, TRBD2 (6 bases). The CDR3 consists of 13 residues. Deletions cut 4 bases from V and 4 bases from J, with 10 bases between. Germline CDR1 is KGHSH and CDR2 is LQKENI.

The rearrangement uses TRBV6-5 and TRBJ1-1; 8 bases are shared with TRBD1. Germline CDR1 is MNHEY and CDR2 is SVGAGI. The CDR3 is made up of 16 amino acids. V shed 0 bases, J shed 1 base, and the junction held 4 bases outside the gene matches. The CDR3 bases are TGTGCCAGCAGTTACTCGCAGGGGGCATCGAACACTGAAGCTTTCTTT. Encoded protein: CASSYSQGASNTEAFF.

The gene calls are TRBV27 and TRBJ2-1; the match to TRBD2 covers 8 bases. The CDR3 length is 13 residues. Germline V lookup: CDR1 MNHEY, CDR2 SMNVEV (reference sequence). The V gene end was trimmed by 9 bases and the J gene end by 5 bases; junction bases not matched to a gene: 6. The CDR3 loop reads CASSGVGDNEQFF. CDR3 nucleotide sequence: TGTGCCAGTAGCGGGGTAGGGGACAATGAGCAGTTCTTC.

The chain links TRBV2 to TRBJ1-1; weak D call: TRBD1 (5 bases). This CDR3 region has 13 residues. CDR1 and CDR2 (germline): SNHLY, FYNNEI. Trimming removed 3 bases from V and 6 bases from J, with 11 bases in between. The CDR3 DNA follows: TGTGCCAGCAGTGACCCGGGGGTTTCTGAAGCTTTCTTT. This codes for CASSDPGVSEAFF. Together with reference TRBV2 and TRBJ1-1, the CDR3 gives the full variable domain: EPEVTQTPSHQVTQMGQEVILRCVPISNHLYFYWYRQILGQKVEFLVSFYNNEISEKSEIFDDQFSVERPDGSNFTLKIRSTKLEDSAMYFCASSDPGVSEAFFGQGTRLTVV.

This chain links TRBV7-3 with TRBJ1-6; weak D call: TRBD1 (6 bases). Trimming pared 10 bases from V and 8 bases from J, leaving 12 bases between. The CDR3 length is 12 residues. Germline loops: CDR1 SGHTA, CDR2 FQGTGA. CDR3 DNA sequence: TGTGCCAAGGGAGAGGGGGATTCACCCCTCCACTTT. Its protein is CAKGEGDSPLHF.

This clone turned up a few times. The V and J genes are TRBV2 and TRBJ1-5; the D is unclear. Trimming stripped 6 bases from V and 7 bases from J, with 10 bases between. This CDR3 is built from 12 residues. Germline V gives CDR1 SNHLY, CDR2 FYNNEI. Here the CDR3 reads CASSLGSQPQHF. DNA of the CDR3: TGTGCCAGCAGCTTAGGTTCCCAGCCCCAGCATTTT.

The chain links TRBV28 to TRBJ1-2; D is uncertain. The length of the CDR3 is 13 residues. Trimming pared 1 base from V and 5 bases from J, leaving 8 bases between. Looked up from germline, CDR1 is MDHEN and CDR2 is SYDVKM. CDR3 nucleotides: TGTGCCAGCAGTTTATCTAATCGGTATGGCTACACCTTC. Its translation is CASSLSNRYGYTF.

Written as DNA, the CDR3 is TGTGCCAGCAGCTTAGCACGGGGACTAGGAGAGCAGTTCTTC. Translating gives CASSLARGLGEQFF. The V call is TRBV7-8, the J call TRBJ2-1; the match to TRBD2 covers 8 bases. The V gene end was trimmed by 0 bases and the J gene end by 10 bases; junction bases not matched to a gene: 5. This CDR3 region has 14 residues. Germline CDR1 reads SGHVS; CDR2 reads FQNEAQ.

The chain carries TRBV29-1 and TRBJ2-7; TRBD2 matches at 13 bases. The junction had 7 bases not matched to a gene; V was cut back by 6 bases and J by 5 bases. The CDR3 is made up of 14 amino acids. The germline gives CDR1 SQVTM, CDR2 ANQGSEA. The CDR3 region has the DNA TGCAGCGTGATACTAGCGGGAGGGCCCAACGAGCAGTACTTC. Its protein product is CSVILAGGPNEQYF.

The rearrangement joins TRBV7-3 to TRBJ2-3; TRBD2 matches 7 bases. J was trimmed by 5 bases and V by 2 bases; bases with no gene match: 1. Germline lookup yields CDR1 SGHTA and CDR2 FQGTGA. The CDR3 loop spans 13 amino acids. DNA for the CDR3: TGTGCCAGCAGCTTAGCGGGGGTAGATACGCAGTATTTT. This sequence encodes CASSLAGVDTQYF.

The V call is TRBV6-5, the J call TRBJ2-3; 11 bases are a match to TRBD2. The germline CDR1 and CDR2 sequences are MNHEY and SVGAGI. After removal of 0 bases from V and 3 bases from J, the junction contained 2 bases not matched to a gene. The CDR3 loop spans 16 amino acids. The CDR3 DNA is TGTGCCAGCAGTTACTCAGGGACTAGCGGTACAGATACGCAGTATTTT. This translates into CASSYSGTSGTDTQYF.

V gene TRBV4-3 combines with J gene TRBJ2-3; 11 nucleotides agree with TRBD1. Looked up from germline, CDR1 is LGHNA and CDR2 is YSLEER. Trimming cost V 3 bases and J 3 bases; bases outside gene matches: 2. The CDR3 length is 15 residues. The CDR3 sequence: CASSQGQGGTDTQYF. In DNA, the CDR3 is TGCGCCAGCAGCCAGGGACAGGGGGGGACAGATACGCAGTATTTT.

The chain employs TRBV6-5 and TRBJ1-5; 8 bases line up with TRBD1. Germline V gene data show CDR1 as MNHEY and CDR2 as SVGAGI. Unmatched junction bases numbered 1, after V lost 4 bases and J lost 5 bases. CDR3 length: 13 residues. This chain's CDR3 is CASSSRGHQPQHF. The CDR3 nucleotides are TGTGCCAGCAGTTCCAGGGGGCATCAGCCCCAGCATTTT.

V and J are TRBV6-1 and TRBJ2-1; 8 positions match TRBD1. After removal of 3 bases from V and 1 base from J, the junction contained 5 bases not matched to a gene. The CDR3 sequence is 16 residues long. Germline CDR1 reads MNHNS; CDR2 reads SASEGT. The CDR3 region has the DNA TGTGCCAGCAGTGACCTAGGACAGGGTTCCTACAATGAGCAGTTCTTC. It encodes CASSDLGQGSYNEQFF.